This T cell receptor (beta chain) was recorded in a study of blood T cell repertoires in COVID-19. About the research overall: Italy, Spain and the United States were the sources of the convalescent and acute COVID-19 samples. T cells, B-cell-depleted T cells, or PBMCs provided the cDNA or gDNA that served as material.

Per the original data handling: The assay estimated nucleated cells by amplifying reference gene primers. The repertoire was sequenced with immunoSEQ multiplex PCR; TCRdb's copy has only in-frame clones and lacks some. The V and J calls and clone size are taken from that table; D and trimming were inferred from the DNA. The repertoire holds roughly 73,000 clones, with 75% to 90% as singletons. The length of the CDR3 is 15 residues. In germline, CDR1 is SNHLY, CDR2 FYNNEI. V lost 7 bases to trimming and J lost 4 bases; unmatched junction nucleotides: 6. This chain connects TRBV2 to TRBJ2-7; 14 nucleotides match TRBD2. The source is a man older than 75 with acute or convalescent COVID-19. The sequenced material came from peripheral blood. The CDR3, as DNA: TGTGCCAGCACCCCTCGGACTAGCGGGAGGTACGAGCAGTACTTC. Residues: CASTPRTSGRYEQYF.